Shown below are 8 T cell receptor beta chains from a single sample sequenced in a study of esophageal squamous cell carcinoma under preoperative chemotherapy. Via MiXCR, TCRdb re-called the PCR reads, giving one row per CDR3 protein. Here the sample spans fewer than 40,000 distinct CDR3 sequences, roughly half being singletons. This sample's time point: before preoperative PTX-NDP chemotherapy. This specimen was acquired from a patient given preoperative chemotherapy. The receptors originated from a human donor with esophageal squamous cell carcinoma. The donor label of this sample is uncertain.

This clonotype was seen only a few times. The chain couples TRBV27 to TRBJ1-1, with D possibly being TRBD1 (5 bases). V gave up 3 bases and J gave up 0 bases, with 11 bases separating them. The CDR3 extends over 15 amino acids. CDR1 is MNHEY and CDR2 is SMNVEV in the germline V gene (reference sequence). The CDR3 loop reads CASSLMQGLNTEAFF. In DNA form, the CDR3 reads TGTGCCAGCAGTTTGATGCAGGGACTGAACACTGAAGCTTTCTTT.

At least ten counts were recorded for this clonotype. This chain joins TRBV6-4 and TRBJ2-7; no reliable D call. The CDR3 is 11 residues long. Germline V CDR1 and CDR2: MRHNA, SNTAGT. Deletions cut 9 bases from V and 1 base from J, with 7 bases between. Here the CDR3 reads CASLPSYEQYF. CDR3 bases: TGTGCCAGTCTACCATCCTACGAGCAGTACTTC.

This clonotype was seen repeatedly, ten times or more. The chain carries TRBV7-2 and TRBJ2-2; TRBD2 is a possible D gene (5 bases). V lost 3 bases and J lost 6, with 11 bases in between. This CDR3 comprises 14 residues. Germline V gives CDR1 SGHTA, CDR2 FQGNSA. CDR3 bases: TGTGCCAGCAGCTTTACTAGTCCCGCCGGGGAGCTGTTTTTT. Translating gives CASSFTSPAGELFF.

This clonotype was observed many times. The chain has TRBV7-8 and TRBJ2-2; D unresolved. The CDR3 sequence is 14 residues long. The germline V gene has CDR1 SGHVS and CDR2 FQNEAQ. Trimming left V 5 bases short and J 6 bases short, with 13 bases between. This chain's CDR3 is CASSLLVSAGELFF. As DNA, the CDR3 is TGTGCCAGCAGCCTCCTAGTCTCCGCCGGGGAGCTGTTTTTT.

This clonotype was observed at least ten times. The V and J genes are TRBV6-1 and TRBJ2-5; 9 bases fit TRBD1. The DNA end is a closer match to TRBJ2-1, so the J assignment may be wrong. Germline values: CDR1 MNHNS, CDR2 SASEGT. This CDR3 has 13 residues. The CDR3 is CASNGQGLKTQFF. The CDR3 DNA follows: TGTGCCAGCAACGGACAGGGGCTGAAGACCCAGTTCTTC.

This clonotype was counted a few times. The chain carries TRBV11-3 and TRBJ2-3; 8 bases line up with TRBD1. V was pared by 4 bases and J by 5 bases, with 5 bases of the junction left unmatched. The CDR3 consists of 14 residues. Germline-derived CDR1 and CDR2 are SGHNT and YENEEA. CDR3 coding DNA: TGTGCCAGCAGCTGGACAGGGATGGGAGATACGCAGTATTTT. Protein product: CASSWTGMGDTQYF.

This clonotype is medium-sized in the sample. V is TRBV12-3 or TRBV12-4 and J is TRBJ2-5; 10 bases map to TRBD2. The trim removed 5 bases at V and 0 bases at J, leaving 3 bases unmatched. The CDR3 is 15 amino acids. The CDR3 nucleotides are TGTGCCAGCAGTGGACTAGCGGAGTACCAAGAGACCCAGTACTTC. Its translation is CASSGLAEYQETQYF.

The rearrangement uses TRBV7-2 and TRBJ2-5; 9 bases are a match to TRBD2. V lost 1 base and J lost 2; bases outside the gene matches: 8. Germline lookup yields CDR1 SGHTA and CDR2 FQGNSA. The CDR3 covers 17 residues. As DNA, the CDR3 is TGTGCCAGCAGCTTAGGCCCTAGCGGGGTGGGGCAAGAGACCCAGTACTTC. It yields the protein CASSLGPSGVGQETQYF.